Presented here are 18 T cell receptor beta chains from one specimen sequenced in a study of shared clonotypes between healthy human individuals. Method: immunoSEQ multiplex PCR; TCRdb's copy keeps in-frame clones and lacks some. The repertoire holds about 480,000 clones, with over 60% as singletons. Sequenced: PBMCs. These receptors were collected from a woman aged 40 to 50 in good health. Some clones in this sample may be carry-over from other donors' samples.

The CDR3 DNA reads as TGTGCCAGCAGCTTGGTGTGGGCCGACGGCTATGGCTACACCTTC. Encoded protein: CASSLVWADGYGYTF. The gene calls are TRBV5-4 and TRBJ1-2; no clear D gene. The V end lost 0 bases, the J end lost 4 bases, and 13 bases lay between the germline ends. CDR3 length: 15 amino acids. Germline V lookup: CDR1 SGHNT, CDR2 YYREEE (reference sequence). The variable domain in full, with the rest retrieved from reference TRBV5-4 and TRBJ1-2, is ETGVTQSPTHLIKTRGQQVTLRCSSQSGHNTVSWYQQALGQGPQFIFQYYREEENGRGNFPPRFSGLQFPNYSSELNVNALELDDSALYLCASSLVWADGYGYTFGSGTRLTVV.

The rearrangement joins TRBV6-4 to TRBJ1-1; a possible D gene is TRBD1 (5 bases). Germline CDR1 reads MRHNA; CDR2 reads SNTAGT. The CDR3 totals 12 residues. V lost 0 bases and J lost 6, with 5 bases in between. The CDR3 coding sequence is TGTGCCAGCAGTGACTCGGGGGCTGAAGCTTTCTTT. Translated: CASSDSGAEAFF.

The rearrangement uses TRBV15 and TRBJ2-7; 9 bases agree with TRBD2. This CDR3 spans 16 amino acids. With V trimmed by 0 bases and J by 5 bases, 8 bases remained unmatched. Germline lookup yields CDR1 LNHNV and CDR2 YYDKDF (reference sequence). This chain's CDR3 is CATSRDLAGSINEQYF. The CDR3 DNA sequence: TGTGCCACCAGCAGAGACCTAGCGGGAAGCATCAACGAGCAGTACTTC.

Here the CDR3 DNA reads TGCGCCAGCAGCCTTGGGGCCTTGAGCGGGACCTACGAGCAGTACTTC. Translated: CASSLGALSGTYEQYF. This chain uses TRBV5-1 with TRBJ2-7, with 7 bases identical to TRBD2. This CDR3 contains 16 residues. CDR1 SGHRS and CDR2 YFSETQ come from the germline V gene. The junction had 12 bases not matched to a gene; V was cut back by 4 bases and J by 2 bases. Variable domain in full (rest from reference TRBV5-1 and TRBJ2-7): KAGVTQTPRYLIKTRGQQVTLSCSPISGHRSVSWYQQTPGQGLQFLFEYFSETQRNKGNFPGRFSGRQFSNSRSEMNVSTLELGDSALYLCASSLGALSGTYEQYFGPGTRLTVT.

There are many counts of this clone. V gene TRBV19 combines with J gene TRBJ2-7; 10 bases agree with TRBD2. Trimming took 4 bases from V and 3 from J; bases not matched to a gene: 6. Looked up from germline, CDR1 is LNHDA and CDR2 is SQIVND (reference sequence). This CDR3 is built from 15 residues. DNA of the CDR3: TGTGCCAGTAGTACTCCGGGACTAGCGAGCTACGAGCAGTACTTC. This sequence encodes CASSTPGLASYEQYF.

The rearrangement uses TRBV28 and TRBJ2-5; D remains unclear. V shed 6 bases and J shed 4 bases, with 15 bases lying between them. The CDR3 contains 14 residues. CDR1 is MDHEN and CDR2 is SYDVKM in the germline V gene. CDR3 amino acids: CASRETYLRETQYF. The CDR3 bases are TGTGCCAGCAGGGAGACGTACCTGAGAGAGACCCAGTACTTC. The full variable domain, rest sourced from reference TRBV28 and TRBJ2-5, is DVKVTQSSRYLVKRTGEKVFLECVQDMDHENMFWYRQDPGLGLRLIYFSYDVKMKEKGDIPEGYSVSREKKERFSLILESASTNQTSMYLCASRETYLRETQYFGPGTRLLVL.

This clone is a singleton in its sample. This rearrangement joins TRBV4-2 to TRBJ2-5, with D possibly matching TRBD2 (6 bases). With the DNA end fitting TRBJ2-7 better, the J assignment may be wrong. The CDR3 covers 15 residues. Germline assignment: CDR1 LGHNA and CDR2 YNFKEQ. The CDR3 protein is CASSPPGGFSYEQYF. The CDR3 DNA sequence: TGTGCCAGCAGCCCGCCCGGGGGATTCTCCTACGAGCAGTACTTC.

The rearrangement links TRBV2 to TRBJ2-2, with D unclear. Trimming removed 2 bases at V and 4 bases at J, with 11 bases between. This CDR3 region has 15 residues. Per germline, CDR1 SNHLY and CDR2 FYNNEI. CDR3 residues: CASSELRRTTGELFF. The CDR3 DNA reads TGTGCCAGCAGTGAACTCAGGCGGACCACCGGGGAGCTGTTTTTT.

The chain uses TRBV5-1 and TRBJ2-1, with D perhaps TRBD1 (6 bases). V lost 0 bases and J 9 bases, leaving 19 bases between the germline ends. This CDR3 contains 16 residues. Germline CDR1 reads SGHRS; CDR2 reads YFSETQ. The CDR3 sequence is CASSLVLGGPGGEQFF. In DNA form, the CDR3 reads TGCGCCAGCAGCTTGGTTCTAGGGGGACCAGGCGGTGAGCAGTTCTTC.

In its sample, this clone was seen once. This CDR3 is CASSPGTGVGQETQYF. The CDR3 DNA follows: TGTGCCAGCAGCCCCGGGACAGGGGTAGGGCAAGAGACCCAGTACTTC. The chain couples TRBV9 to TRBJ2-5, with 10 nucleotides matching TRBD1. The CDR3 contains 16 residues. CDR1 and CDR2 from the germline V gene are SGDLS and YYNGEE. V was pared by 4 bases and J by 2 bases, with 8 bases of the junction left unmatched. The full variable domain, with the rest looked up from reference TRBV9 and TRBJ2-5, is DSGVTQTPKHLITATGQRVTLRCSPRSGDLSVYWYQQSLDQGLQFLIQYYNGEERAKGNILERFSAQQFPDLHSELNLSSLELGDSALYFCASSPGTGVGQETQYFGPGTRLLVL.

CDR3 in DNA: TGTGCCAGCAGTCCAAGGGTACAGGGGAGTCAGCCCCAGCATTTT. Translating gives CASSPRVQGSQPQHF. The rearrangement links TRBV6-1 to TRBJ1-5; 7 nucleotides match TRBD1. Germline V gives CDR1 MNHNS, CDR2 SASEGT. The CDR3 length is 15 residues. The V and J ends lost 5 bases and 6 bases, in that order; junction bases with no gene match: 10.

J is TRBJ1-5 and V is TRBV11-2; no clear D gene. The germline V gene encodes CDR1 SGHAT and CDR2 FQNNGV. Trimming cost V 2 bases and J 7 bases, with 9 bases left between them. The CDR3 is 13 amino acids. CDR3: CASSLIHLQPQHF. CDR3 in DNA: TGTGCCAGCAGCTTAATACATTTACAGCCCCAGCATTTT.

In DNA form, the CDR3 reads TGCGCCAGCAGCCCATGGACTAGCGGGAGTTATAACGAGCAGTACTTC. Residues: CASSPWTSGSYNEQYF. The chain couples TRBV5-1 to TRBJ2-7; 13 bases fit TRBD2. The V gene end was trimmed by 4 bases and the J gene end by 5 bases; junction bases not matched to a gene: 9. Germline assignment: CDR1 SGHRS and CDR2 YFSETQ. The CDR3 loop spans 16 amino acids.

Note on this clone: The same CDR3 arises from other DNA sequences in this sample as well. CDR3 sequence reads: CASSLGTLNTEAFF. CDR3 nucleotides: TGCGCCAGCAGCTTGGGCACCTTGAACACTGAAGCTTTCTTT. The rearrangement joins TRBV5-1 to TRBJ1-1, with D unclear. Germline CDR1 and CDR2: SGHRS and YFSETQ. This CDR3 is built from 14 residues. The V and J ends lost 0 bases and 0 bases respectively, with 6 bases between them.

There are a few counts of this clone. This chain joins TRBV28 and TRBJ2-5, with 9 positions matching TRBD1. This CDR3 contains 16 residues. The trim removed 7 bases at V and 7 bases at J, leaving 16 bases unmatched. The germline gives CDR1 MDHEN, CDR2 SYDVKM. CDR3 amino acids: CASKPDVGQGRGTQYF. The CDR3 coding sequence is TGTGCCAGCAAGCCGGACGTGGGACAGGGAAGGGGGACCCAGTACTTC.

The gene calls are TRBV7-9 and TRBJ2-7; weak D call: TRBD2 (6 bases). Germline V gene data show CDR1 as SEHNR and CDR2 as FQNEAQ (reference sequence). The CDR3 spans 13 residues. V shed 5 bases and J shed 4 bases, with 12 bases lying between them. The CDR3 sequence: CASSRGTLYEQYF. The CDR3, as DNA: TGTGCCAGCAGCCGGGGGACTCTATACGAGCAGTACTTC.

This rearrangement joins TRBV6-1 to TRBJ2-3; 8 nucleotides line up with TRBD1. The CDR3 runs 18 residues. The germline V gene has CDR1 MNHNS and CDR2 SASEGT. After removal of 2 bases from V and 0 bases from J, the junction contained 10 bases not matched to a gene. The CDR3 here is CASSELPGGGTSTDTQYF. The CDR3 region has the DNA TGTGCCAGCAGTGAACTGCCAGGGGGCGGTACTAGCACAGATACGCAGTATTTT.

The chain carries TRBV29-1 and TRBJ2-2; D ambiguous. CDR3 length: 12 amino acids. Trimming removed 5 bases at V and 9 bases at J, with 13 bases between. Germline CDR1 is SQVTM and CDR2 is ANQGSEA. CDR3 sequence (DNA): TGCAGCGTTCAAATGGGCCTCAGGGAGCTGTTTTTT. Its translation: CSVQMGLRELFF.